This passage covers 9 T cell receptor beta chains from one sample sequenced in a study of Ad26.COV2.S vaccination and SARS-CoV-2 variants. Sequencing used immunoSEQ multiplex PCR; TCRdb keeps in-frame clones, though not all of them. Of over 110,000 clones listed, more than 80% are singletons. Here the sequenced sample was peripheral blood, taken after recovery from COVID-19. Receptor source: a human donor who had recovered from COVID-19.

The chain uses TRBV10-1 and TRBJ1-1; D not resolved. The CDR3 extends over 13 amino acids. V lost 3 bases and J lost 0, with 5 bases in between. Germline V CDR1 and CDR2: WNHNN, SYGVQD (reference sequence). The CDR3 DNA is TGCGCCAGCAGTGACGGCCTGAACACTGAAGCTTTCTTT. This codes for CASSDGLNTEAFF.

V and J are TRBV27 and TRBJ2-6; TRBD1 matches 9 bases. This CDR3 region has 18 residues. After removal of 4 bases from V and 2 bases from J, the junction contained 9 bases not matched to a gene. Germline V gene lookup returns CDR1 MNHEY and CDR2 SMNVEV (reference sequence). This CDR3 reads CASSSSPGTGTGANVLTF. The CDR3 nucleotides read TGTGCCAGCAGTTCCAGTCCCGGGACAGGGACTGGGGCCAACGTCCTGACTTTC.

The chain's CDR3 is CASSPGTGVNQPQHF. CDR3 nucleotides: TGTGCCAGCTCACCCGGGACAGGGGTCAATCAGCCCCAGCATTTT. The genes are TRBV18 and TRBJ1-5; 10 bases are a match to TRBD1. From germline, CDR1 is KGHSH and CDR2 LQKENI. V gave up 3 bases and J gave up 3 bases; unmatched junction bases: 2. The CDR3 length is 15 residues.

This chain links TRBV7-9 with TRBJ2-3, with 7 bases lining up with TRBD1. V was pared by 5 bases and J by 2 bases, with 4 bases of the junction left unmatched. The CDR3 runs 14 residues. Germline V CDR1 and CDR2: SEHNR, FQNEAQ (reference sequence). The CDR3 DNA is TGTGCCAGCAGCATCGGACAGGCCACAGATACGCAGTATTTT. This gives the protein CASSIGQATDTQYF.

This rearrangement joins TRBV10-2 to TRBJ2-5; D uncertain. CDR3 length: 11 amino acids. The germline V and J ends were trimmed by 3 bases and 5 bases, with 4 bases remaining between them. Germline CDR1 is WSHSY and CDR2 is SAAADI. The CDR3 DNA sequence: TGCGCCAGCAGTGAAGGGGAGACCCAGTACTTC. It specifies CASSEGETQYF.

The gene calls are TRBV4-3 and TRBJ1-3; D may be TRBD1 (5 bases). Trimming removed 4 bases at V and 0 bases at J, with 13 bases between. The CDR3 is made up of 16 amino acids. Germline V gene lookup returns CDR1 LGHNA and CDR2 YSLEER. In nucleotides, the CDR3 is TGCGCCAGCAGCCGCGGGACTCCCAGCTCTGGAAACACCATATATTTT. Protein product: CASSRGTPSSGNTIYF.

This chain connects TRBV2 to TRBJ1-5; the match to TRBD1 covers 7 bases. The germline V gene encodes CDR1 SNHLY and CDR2 FYNNEI. Germline trimming cut 8 bases from V and 2 bases from J; bases unmatched to any gene: 18. The CDR3 extends over 18 amino acids. The CDR3 here is CASYLSGQEAGGNQPQHF. Written as DNA, the CDR3 is TGTGCCAGCTACTTATCCGGACAGGAAGCAGGGGGCAATCAGCCCCAGCATTTT. Filled out from reference TRBV2 and TRBJ1-5, the complete variable domain reads EPEVTQTPSHQVTQMGQEVILRCVPISNHLYFYWYRQILGQKVEFLVSFYNNEISEKSEIFDDQFSVERPDGSNFTLKIRSTKLEDSAMYFCASYLSGQEAGGNQPQHFGDGTRLSIL.

This chain joins TRBV19 and TRBJ2-7; 9 bases are shared with TRBD1. This CDR3 has 14 amino acids. Germline values: CDR1 LNHDA, CDR2 SQIVND (reference sequence). V trimming: 7 bases; J trimming: 4 bases; junction bases outside the gene matches: 8. In nucleotides, the CDR3 is TGTGCCAGTACCCCGGGACAGGGCCGATACGAGCAGTACTTC. Translation: CASTPGQGRYEQYF.

V and J are TRBV6-6 and TRBJ1-5; 10 positions agree with TRBD1. This CDR3 region has 16 residues. The germline V gene has CDR1 MNHNY and CDR2 SVGAGI (reference sequence). Germline trimming cut 0 bases from V and 4 bases from J; bases unmatched to any gene: 3. The CDR3 region is CASSYSGTGENQPQHF. The CDR3 DNA reads TGTGCCAGCAGTTACTCCGGGACAGGGGAAAATCAGCCCCAGCATTTT.